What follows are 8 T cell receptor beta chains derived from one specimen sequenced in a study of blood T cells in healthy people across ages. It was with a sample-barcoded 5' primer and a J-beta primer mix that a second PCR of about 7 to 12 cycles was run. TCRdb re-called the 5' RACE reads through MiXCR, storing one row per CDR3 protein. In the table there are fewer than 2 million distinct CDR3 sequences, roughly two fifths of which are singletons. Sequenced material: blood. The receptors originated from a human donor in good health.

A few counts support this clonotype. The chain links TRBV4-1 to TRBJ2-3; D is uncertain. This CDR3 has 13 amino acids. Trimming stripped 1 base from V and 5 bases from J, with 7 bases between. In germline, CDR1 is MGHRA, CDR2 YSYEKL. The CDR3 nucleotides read TGCGCCAGCAGCCAAGGGGTGTTAGATACGCAGTATTTT. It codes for CASSQGVLDTQYF.

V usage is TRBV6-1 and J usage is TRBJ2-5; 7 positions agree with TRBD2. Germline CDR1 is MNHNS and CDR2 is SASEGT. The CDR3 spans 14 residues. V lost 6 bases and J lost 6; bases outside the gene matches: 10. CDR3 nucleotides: TGTGCCAGCAGGGACGCTAGCGGTGGGAAGACCCAGTACTTC. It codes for CASRDASGGKTQYF.

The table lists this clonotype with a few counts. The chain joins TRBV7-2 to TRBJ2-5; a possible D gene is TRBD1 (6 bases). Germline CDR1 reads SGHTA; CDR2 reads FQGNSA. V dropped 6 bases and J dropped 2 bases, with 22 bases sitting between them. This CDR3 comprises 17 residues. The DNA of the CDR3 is TGTGCCAGCAGTTTGACGAGGGGGACATACCGTCAAGAGACCCAGTACTTC. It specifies CASSLTRGTYRQETQYF.

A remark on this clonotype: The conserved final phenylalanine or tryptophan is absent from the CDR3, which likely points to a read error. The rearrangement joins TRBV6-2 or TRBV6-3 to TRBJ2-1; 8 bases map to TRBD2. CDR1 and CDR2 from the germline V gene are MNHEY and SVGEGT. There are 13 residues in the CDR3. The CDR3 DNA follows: TGCGCGATCGCGGGGGGCGTTTACAATGAGCAGTTCGTC. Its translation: CAIAGGVYNEQFV.

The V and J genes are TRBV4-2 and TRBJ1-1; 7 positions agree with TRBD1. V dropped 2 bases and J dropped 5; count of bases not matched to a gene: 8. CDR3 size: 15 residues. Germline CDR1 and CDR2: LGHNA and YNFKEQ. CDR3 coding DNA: TGTGCCAGCAGCCAACCGGGACAGAGCTTAACTGAAGCTTTCTTT. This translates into CASSQPGQSLTEAFF.

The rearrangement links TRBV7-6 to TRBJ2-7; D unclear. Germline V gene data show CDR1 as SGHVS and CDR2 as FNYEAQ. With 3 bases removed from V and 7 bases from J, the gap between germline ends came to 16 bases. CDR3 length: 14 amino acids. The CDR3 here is CASSLWLGLGEQYF. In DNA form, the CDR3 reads TGTGCCAGCAGCTTGTGGCTAGGTCTAGGGGAGCAGTACTTC.

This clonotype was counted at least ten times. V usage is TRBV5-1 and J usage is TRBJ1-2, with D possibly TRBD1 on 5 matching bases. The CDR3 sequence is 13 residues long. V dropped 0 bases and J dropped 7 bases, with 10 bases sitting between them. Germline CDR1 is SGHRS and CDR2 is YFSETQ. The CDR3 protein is CASSLGQGLGYTF. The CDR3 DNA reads TGCGCCAGCAGCTTGGGCCAGGGTCTTGGCTACACCTTC.

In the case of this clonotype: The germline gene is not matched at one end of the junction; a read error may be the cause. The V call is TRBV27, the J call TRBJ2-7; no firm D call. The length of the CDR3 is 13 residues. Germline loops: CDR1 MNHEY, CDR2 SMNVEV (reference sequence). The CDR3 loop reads CASSFGIPYEQDF. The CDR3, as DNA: TGTGCCAGCAGTTTTGGTATTCCCTACGAGCAGGACTTC.